What follows are 25 T cell receptor beta chains derived from one specimen sequenced in a study of tumor-infiltrating lymphocytes in primary liver carcinoma. Without any cell sorting, 20-30 mg of bulk tissue yielded co-extracted RNA and DNA. Production of TCR beta cDNA used about 500 ng total RNA together with a constant-region primer. What produced the TCR beta libraries was three nested multiplex PCR rounds using slightly modified ARM-PCR. TRBV1-TRBV30 forward primers paired with a C-beta reverse primer drove the first two PCR rounds, about 9 cycles each. TCRdb passed the multiplex PCR reads through MiXCR, listing each CDR3 protein once. This repertoire shows tens of thousands of distinct CDR3 sequences, approximately 77% found once; its top ten account for roughly a fifth. Sequencing was done on a sample of liver tumor tissue from sampling region 1. Subset in this sample: tumor region T1, superior pole. Every receptor here comes from a man in his forties with primary liver carcinoma and hepatitis B virus infection.

Concerning this clonotype itself: At one end the junction does not follow the germline gene, possibly because of a read error. V usage is TRBV12-3 or TRBV12-4 and J usage is TRBJ1-4; D not certain. The CDR3 consists of 14 residues. The CDR3 here is CASIAGLGGEKLPF. CDR3 in DNA: TGTGCCAGCATCGCCGGTCTCGGCGGTGAAAAACTGCCTTTT.

Comment on this clonotype: Germline and junction disagree at one end, which may indicate a read error. The J gene is TRBJ2-1, the V gene TRBV7-8, with unresolved D. Per germline, CDR1 SGHVS and CDR2 FQNEAQ. The CDR3 consists of 16 residues. The CDR3 sequence is CAARRTPSSSYDEQFF. The CDR3 coding sequence is TGTGCCGCCCGGCGAACCCCGTCCTCTTCCTACGATGAGCAGTTCTTC. Supplemented by reference TRBV7-8 and TRBJ2-1, the full variable domain reads GAGVSQSPRYKVAKRGQDVALRCDPISGHVSLFWYQQALGQGPEFLTYFQNEAQLDKSGLPSDRFFAERPEGSVSTLKIQRTQQEDSAVYLCAARRTPSSSYDEQFFGPGTRLTVL.

The rearrangement uses TRBV12-3 or TRBV12-4 and TRBJ2-5; unclear D gene. Trimming took off 11 bases at V and 0 bases at J, with 16 bases between the two ends. This CDR3 spans 14 amino acids. CDR3 amino acids: CACKAGTDQETQYF. CDR3 bases: TGTGCCTGCAAGGCCGGCACAGACCAAGAGACCCAGTACTTC.

V usage is TRBV28 and J usage is TRBJ1-2; 8 bases match TRBD1. This CDR3 spans 16 amino acids. Germline-derived CDR1 and CDR2 are MDHEN and SYDVKM. The V segment lost 7 bases and the J segment 2 bases; nucleotides outside the gene matches: 12. The CDR3, as DNA: TGTGCCAGCAATCCCCCTCCTTGGACAGGGAACTATGGCTACACCTTC. Amino acid sequence: CASNPPPWTGNYGYTF.

This clonotype was detected only once. One junction end does not reproduce the germline sequence, and a read error may be involved. This chain links TRBV6-1 with TRBJ2-5; perhaps D is TRBD1 or TRBD2 (5 bases each). CDR3 length: 16 amino acids. CDR1 and CDR2 from the germline V gene are MNHNS and SASEGT. CDR3 residues: CASSDLIGTCRETHYF. The DNA for the CDR3 is TGTGCCAGCAGTGACCTCATCGGGACGTGTAGAGAGACCCATTACTTC.

As concerns this clonotype: One end of the junction varies from germline; a read error may be responsible. The chain carries TRBV11-2 and TRBJ2-1; a possible D gene is TRBD2 (5 bases). The CDR3 has 16 residues. Germline CDR1 SGHAT, CDR2 FQNNGV. CDR3 amino acids: CASSLDIELAMGEQFF. The CDR3 DNA reads as TGTGCCAGTAGCTTGGATATCGAGCTAGCCATGGGTGAGCAGTTCTTC.

In this sample, this clonotype turned up a few times. The junction and the germline gene differ at one end; a read error may be behind it. The chain links TRBV7-9 to TRBJ2-7, with D perhaps matching TRBD1 or TRBD2 (6 bases each). The CDR3 contains 15 residues. The germline gives CDR1 SEHNR, CDR2 FQNEAQ (reference sequence). CDR3 sequence: CATSRGGPGTYEEYF. The CDR3 region has the DNA TGTGCCACCTCCAGGGGAGGACCCGGGACCTACGAGGAGTACTTC.

Turning to this clonotype: Relative to the germline gene, one junction end is altered; a read error may explain this. The chain has TRBV12-3 or TRBV12-4 and TRBJ2-7; D may match TRBD1 or TRBD2 (5 bases each). CDR3 length equals 14 residues. The CDR3 DNA follows: TGTGCCAGGAGTACCCAAAACGGGGCCTACGATCAGTACTTC. It specifies CARSTQNGAYDQYF.

As for this clonotype: One junction end disagrees with the germline gene, perhaps due to a read error. The chain has TRBV11-2 and TRBJ2-3; 8 bases fit TRBD2. The CDR3 spans 16 residues. Per the germline V gene, CDR1 is SGHAT and CDR2 is FQNNGV. The CDR3 is CAISPPTSGSTDTQYF. The CDR3 DNA reads TGTGCCATCAGCCCCCCTACTAGCGGCAGTACAGATACACAGTATTTT.

Comment on this clonotype: The germline gene is not matched at one end of the junction; a read error may be the cause. DNA of the CDR3: TGTACCAGCAGCCCATCGGGAAGGGAGTACGAGCAGTACTTC. Protein sequence: CTSSPSGREYEQYF. This chain uses TRBV7-9 with TRBJ2-7; tentatively, D is TRBD2 (5 bases). The germline V gene has CDR1 SEHNR and CDR2 FQNEAQ (reference sequence). The CDR3 is made up of 14 amino acids.

On this clonotype: The junction departs from the called germline gene at one end, perhaps through a read error. This chain uses TRBV28 with TRBJ2-7; the D gene is possibly TRBD1 (8 bases). CDR1 MDHEN and CDR2 SYDVKM come from the germline V gene. The CDR3 consists of 14 residues. Here the CDR3 reads CANSNTGGAYDQYF. CDR3 in DNA: TGTGCCAACAGTAACACAGGGGGGGCGTACGACCAGTACTTC.

In nucleotides, the CDR3 is TGTGCCACTTGGGCAGCGGACTATGGCTACACCTTC. Protein: CATWAADYGYTF. The rearrangement links TRBV2 to TRBJ1-2; D gene unclear. Germline V gives CDR1 SNHLY, CDR2 FYNNEI. The CDR3 loop spans 12 amino acids. V shed 10 bases and J shed 3 bases, with 12 bases lying between them.

On this clonotype itself: At one end the junction does not follow the germline gene, possibly because of a read error. The V call is TRBV7-6, the J call TRBJ2-1, with 7 bases matching TRBD2. This CDR3 is 13 amino acids long. CDR1 SGHVS and CDR2 FNYEAQ come from the germline V gene. This chain's CDR3 is CVSSSGTNNEQFF. DNA of the CDR3: TGTGTCAGCAGCTCCGGGACTAACAATGAGCAGTTCTTC.

A remark on this clonotype: The junction and the germline gene differ at one end; a read error may be behind it. The DNA of the CDR3 is TGTGCCAGCAGCTTAACTGGGGGGGGAGAGACCCGGTACTTC. It specifies CASSLTGGGETRYF. The chain is built from TRBV11-2 and TRBJ2-5, with 7 nucleotides matching TRBD2. CDR1 and CDR2 from the germline V gene are SGHAT and FQNNGV. The CDR3 spans 14 residues.

The DNA of the CDR3 is TGCAGCGTTGGGCAAGCGGCACCGAACACCGGGGAGCTGTTTTTT. Translating gives CSVGQAAPNTGELFF. This chain uses TRBV29-1 with TRBJ2-2; maybe TRBD2 (5 bases). The germline V gene encodes CDR1 SQVTM and CDR2 ANQGSEA. Trimming took off 4 bases at V and 0 bases at J, with 12 bases between the two ends. This CDR3 is 15 amino acids long.

The chain has TRBV6-2 or TRBV6-3 and TRBJ1-1, with D hard to call. The V end was cut by 5 bases, the J end by 7 bases, with 8 bases between. The CDR3 is 11 amino acids. The V gene's germline CDR1 is MNHEY and CDR2 SVGEGT. CDR3 nucleotide sequence: TGTGCCAGCAGTCGTGCATTTGAAGCTTTCTTT. This translates into CASSRAFEAFF.

Of note for this clonotype: One end of the junction does not line up with germline, which may come from a read error. The chain couples TRBV11-2 to TRBJ2-2; D might be TRBD1 (7 bases). CDR1 is SGHAT and CDR2 is FQNNGV in the germline V gene. The CDR3 is made up of 17 amino acids. This CDR3 is CASSPGGWEKNIGDLFF. DNA for the CDR3: TGTGCCAGCAGCCCAGGGGGGTGGGAGAAGAACATTGGGGACCTGTTTTTT.

A note on this clonotype: The conserved phenylalanine or tryptophan is not found at the CDR3 terminus, so this likely reflects a read error. The DNA is omitted, as the CDR3 cannot be located on it reliably, and the CDR3 follows TCRdb's listing. The chain carries TRBV11-2 and TRBJ2-7; TRBD1, as called in the table, went unchecked against the DNA. From its first to its last residue, the CDR3 has 13 amino acids. Germline V lookup: CDR1 SGHAT, CDR2 FQNNGV. The CDR3 loop is CASSPAPPYEQHY.

Only a few counts were recorded for this clonotype. The V call is TRBV20-1, the J call TRBJ2-5; no reliable D call. V was trimmed by 6 bases and J by 1 base, leaving 12 bases between them. The CDR3 covers 13 residues. Germline lookup yields CDR1 DFQATT and CDR2 SNEGSKA (reference sequence). DNA of the CDR3: TGCAGTGCCCCCAAGTCGGCCCAAGAGACCCAGTACTTC. Residues: CSAPKSAQETQYF.

As for this clonotype: Just one base apart from a much larger clone, this may be a read error. V usage is TRBV28 and J usage is TRBJ2-7; D is perhaps TRBD2 (5 bases). The CDR3 has 14 amino acids. Per germline, CDR1 MDHEN and CDR2 SYDVKM. The CDR3 DNA follows: TGTGCCAGCAACGCCCTGACGGGAACCTACGATCAGTACTTC. It specifies CASNALTGTYDQYF.

This clonotype was counted only a few times. One end of the junction does not line up with germline, which may come from a read error. The chain uses TRBV5-4 and TRBJ2-1, with TRBD2 matching over 7 bases. The V gene's germline CDR1 is SGHNT and CDR2 YYREEE (reference sequence). The CDR3 is 17 residues long. The CDR3 region has the DNA TGTACCAGCAGCCCCGAAGCGGGAACAAGCTCTTACAATGAGCAGTTCTTC. Translated, it gives CTSSPEAGTSSYNEQFF.

For this clonotype: A single base separates this from a much larger clone, so it may be a read error. The chain is built from TRBV5-1 and TRBJ2-1; no reliable D call. Trimming cost V 2 bases and J 2 bases, with 11 bases left between them. This CDR3 is built from 15 residues. Germline V gene data show CDR1 as SGHRS and CDR2 as YFSETQ. CDR3 loop: CASSFDTSPYNEQFF. CDR3 nucleotide sequence: TGCGCCAGCAGCTTCGACACCTCCCCCTACAATGAGCAGTTCTTC.

With regard to this clonotype: Germline and junction disagree at one end, which may indicate a read error. V gene TRBV11-3 combines with J gene TRBJ2-1; D may be TRBD2 (7 bases). This CDR3 is 14 amino acids long. The germline gives CDR1 SGHNT, CDR2 YENEEA. DNA of the CDR3: TGTGCCGGCAGCTCGGGGGGCTCAAACAATGAGCAGTTCTTC. Protein product: CAGSSGGSNNEQFF.

In the case of this clonotype: The junction and the germline gene differ at one end; a read error may be behind it. The chain employs TRBV12-3 or TRBV12-4 and TRBJ1-1, with TRBD1 matching 7 bases. The CDR3 loop spans 12 amino acids. The CDR3 sequence is CGSSQGGTGAFF. CDR3 DNA: TGTGGCAGCAGTCAGGGGGGCACTGGAGCTTTCTTT.

With respect to this clonotype: A much larger clone lies a single base off, so this may be a read error. The chain has TRBV6-5 and TRBJ2-3; either TRBD1 or TRBD2 may supply D (5 bases each). Germline assignment: CDR1 MNHEY and CDR2 SVGAGI. The CDR3 spans 15 residues. V lost 9 bases to trimming and J lost 3 bases, with 19 bases between them. The CDR3 DNA follows: TGTGCCAGGAGTCTCCAGAGGGGTGAGACAGATACGCAGTATTTT. Translation: CARSLQRGETDTQYF.